This passage covers 23 T cell receptor beta chains from one sample sequenced in a study of T cells in Graves' hyperthyroidism and ophthalmopathy. TCR beta CDR3 regions were amplified from RNA. The TCR CDR3 was amplified in a first-round RT-PCR using the HTBI primer set. Using its own MiXCR run on the multiplex PCR reads, TCRdb lists one record per CDR3 protein. The table lists some 760,000 distinct CDR3 sequences, 12% to 15% of them singletons. Sequenced input: blood. The source of these receptors is a woman in her late teens or twenties with Graves' hyperthyroidism.

To note about this clonotype: This may stem from a read error, because a much larger clone lies one nucleotide away. The V and J genes are TRBV3-1 and TRBJ2-2; D unresolved. The CDR3 contains 15 residues. Germline V gene sequence: CDR1 LGHDT, CDR2 YNNKEL (reference sequence). The CDR3 DNA reads as TGTGGCAGCAGCCAAGAGGATGGTGGCCACCCCGAGCTGTTTTTT. As protein: CGSSQEDGGHPELFF.

The table lists this clonotype with many counts. This chain uses TRBV11-2 with TRBJ1-1, with unresolved D. The CDR3 consists of 16 residues. V lost 3 bases and J lost 0, with 14 bases in between. In germline, CDR1 is SGHAT, CDR2 FQNNGV. The CDR3 DNA is TGTGCCAGCAGCTTTAACGGGGAAGGCATGAACACTGAAGCTTTCTTT. Translating gives CASSFNGEGMNTEAFF.

V gene TRBV12-3 or TRBV12-4 combines with J gene TRBJ2-7; no clear D gene. The V end was cut by 5 bases, the J end by 7 bases, with 12 bases between. This CDR3 region has 12 residues. The CDR3 nucleotides read TGTGCCAGCAGTCCTATTTTCGGGGAGCAGTACTTC. It codes for CASSPIFGEQYF.

This rearrangement joins TRBV6-5 to TRBJ1-1; D is ambiguous. In germline, CDR1 is MNHEY, CDR2 SVGAGI. CDR3 length equals 18 residues. The V end lost 4 bases, the J end lost 2 bases, and 23 bases lay between the germline ends. Here the CDR3 reads CASSSDTTGFDTNTEAFF. For the CDR3, the DNA is TGTGCCAGCAGTTCGGATACTACGGGGTTCGACACCAACACTGAAGCTTTCTTT.

This clonotype was found many times. CDR3 sequence reads: CASSRTSGSGYEQYF. For the CDR3, the DNA is TGTGCCAGCAGCCGGACTAGCGGGAGCGGCTACGAGCAGTACTTC. The V and J genes are TRBV7-2 and TRBJ2-7; 13 positions match TRBD2. The CDR3 loop spans 15 amino acids. J was trimmed by 3 bases and V by 5 bases; bases with no gene match: 4. CDR1 SGHTA and CDR2 FQGNSA come from the germline V gene.

Many counts were recorded for this clonotype. The rearrangement links TRBV12-3 or TRBV12-4 to TRBJ2-1; 10 bases align to TRBD1. CDR3 length: 15 amino acids. V shed 5 bases and J 10 bases; nucleotides not matched to a gene: 11. CDR3 bases: TGTGCCAGCAGTCTACCCGGGACAGGGGCCTGGGAGCAGTTCTTC. Translation gives CASSLPGTGAWEQFF.

V usage is TRBV11-2 and J usage is TRBJ2-2; D may correspond to TRBD1 or TRBD2 (5 bases each). With 5 bases removed from V and 4 bases from J, the gap between germline ends came to 11 bases. The CDR3 extends over 14 amino acids. The germline V gene has CDR1 SGHAT and CDR2 FQNNGV. CDR3 DNA sequence: TGTGCCAGCAGCACGGGACGGCTCACCGGGGAGCTGTTTTTT. It encodes CASSTGRLTGELFF. The full variable domain, in which reference TRBV11-2 and TRBJ2-2 provide the parts outside the CDR3, is EAGVAQSPRYKIIEKRQSVAFWCNPISGHATLYWYQQILGQGPKLLIQFQNNGVVDDSQLPKDRFSAERLKGVDSTLKIQPAKLEDSAVYLCASSTGRLTGELFFGEGSRLTVL.

V gene TRBV4-3 combines with J gene TRBJ2-7; 7 bases are shared with TRBD2. The CDR3 has 16 amino acids. The junction had 5 bases not matched to a gene; V was cut back by 0 bases and J by 0 bases. The germline V gene encodes CDR1 LGHNA and CDR2 YSLEER. CDR3 nucleotides: TGCGCCAGCAGCCAAGATGGGGACTACCACTCCTACGAGCAGTACTTC. This codes for CASSQDGDYHSYEQYF.

This clonotype was counted many times. This rearrangement joins TRBV28 to TRBJ2-3; 7 nucleotides match TRBD2. J gave up 0 bases and V 5 bases, and 5 bases lay outside the gene matches. Germline V gene lookup returns CDR1 MDHEN and CDR2 SYDVKM. The CDR3 runs to 15 residues. DNA of the CDR3: TGTGCCAGCAGTGACTATAGCGGGAGCACAGATACGCAGTATTTT. It yields the protein CASSDYSGSTDTQYF.

This clonotype was detected many times. The chain combines TRBV7-9 with TRBJ1-1; 9 nucleotides line up with TRBD1. Germline loops: CDR1 SEHNR, CDR2 FQNEAQ (reference sequence). The length of the CDR3 is 15 residues. V shed 1 base and J 4 bases; nucleotides not matched to a gene: 4. The CDR3: CASSLGDRDGTEAFF. In DNA, the CDR3 is TGTGCCAGCAGCTTAGGGGACAGGGACGGCACTGAAGCTTTCTTT. Supplemented by reference TRBV7-9 and TRBJ1-1, the full variable domain reads DTGVSQNPRHKITKRGQNVTFRCDPISEHNRLYWYRQTLGQGPEFLTYFQNEAQLEKSRLLSDRFSAERPKGSFSTLEIQRTEQGDSAMYLCASSLGDRDGTEAFFGQGTRLTVV.

This chain uses TRBV20-1 with TRBJ1-5; D unresolved. Germline CDR1 DFQATT, CDR2 SNEGSKA (reference sequence). The CDR3 consists of 18 residues. V lost 1 base and J lost 1, with 20 bases in between. The CDR3 loop reads CSARAGKSPYGSNQPQHF. The CDR3 DNA reads as TGCAGTGCTAGAGCTGGAAAATCGCCTTATGGGAGCAATCAGCCCCAGCATTTT.

This clonotype has at least ten counts. The chain has TRBV5-6 and TRBJ1-5, with D maybe TRBD1 (5 bases). Trimming took off 4 bases at V and 3 bases at J, with 14 bases between the two ends. CDR3 length: 15 amino acids. Per the germline V gene, CDR1 is SGHDT and CDR2 is YYEEEE. This CDR3 is CASSRGGPYNQPQHF. The CDR3, as DNA: TGTGCCAGCAGCCGTGGGGGACCCTACAATCAGCCCCAGCATTTT. Full variable domain (remainder filled in from reference TRBV5-6 and TRBJ1-5): DAGVTQSPTHLIKTRGQQVTLRCSPKSGHDTVSWYQQALGQGPQFIFQYYEEEERQRGNFPDRFSGHQFPNYSSELNVNALLLGDSALYLCASSRGGPYNQPQHFGDGTRLSIL.

The rearrangement joins TRBV28 to TRBJ1-5; unclear D gene. The CDR3 is 14 amino acids. With 3 bases removed from V and 2 bases from J, the gap between germline ends came to 8 bases. Germline V gene sequence: CDR1 MDHEN, CDR2 SYDVKM. The CDR3 sequence: CASSFWWGNQPQHF. CDR3 nucleotides: TGTGCCAGCAGTTTCTGGTGGGGCAATCAGCCCCAGCATTTT. The full variable domain, with the rest looked up from reference TRBV28 and TRBJ1-5, is DVKVTQSSRYLVKRTGEKVFLECVQDMDHENMFWYRQDPGLGLRLIYFSYDVKMKEKGDIPEGYSVSREKKERFSLILESASTNQTSMYLCASSFWWGNQPQHFGDGTRLSIL.

The CDR3 region has the DNA TGTGCCAGTAGTCACGGCCTCTACAATGAGCAGTTCTTC. Protein sequence: CASSHGLYNEQFF. The chain carries TRBV19 and TRBJ2-1; the D is unclear. Germline assignment: CDR1 LNHDA and CDR2 SQIVND (reference sequence). This CDR3 is 13 amino acids long. V lost 5 bases and J 3 bases, leaving 8 bases between the germline ends.

The chain employs TRBV30 and TRBJ1-3, with a possible D match to TRBD1 (5 bases). Germline V CDR1 and CDR2: GTSNPN, SVGIG (reference sequence). CDR3 length equals 13 residues. The CDR3 sequence: CTARGKSGNTIYF. The CDR3 nucleotides are TGTACCGCGCGGGGCAAATCTGGAAACACCATATATTTT.

This chain links TRBV6-2 or TRBV6-3 with TRBJ2-5; no definite D call. Germline-derived CDR1 and CDR2 are MNHEY and SVGEGT. The CDR3 has 14 amino acids. V gave up 2 bases and J gave up 5 bases, with 12 bases separating them. The CDR3 here is CASSYPSRIETQYF. DNA of the CDR3: TGTGCCAGCAGTTACCCGAGTAGGATCGAGACCCAGTACTTC.

The rearrangement uses TRBV7-9 and TRBJ2-7; TRBD1 is a possible D gene (6 bases). The CDR3 consists of 12 residues. CDR1 SEHNR and CDR2 FQNEAQ come from the germline V gene (reference sequence). Trimming took off 5 bases at V and 4 bases at J, with 9 bases between the two ends. The CDR3 protein is CASSVRGYEQYF. The CDR3 DNA is TGTGCCAGCAGCGTCAGGGGTTACGAGCAGTACTTC. The full variable domain, completed using reference TRBV7-9 and TRBJ2-7, is DTGVSQNPRHKITKRGQNVTFRCDPISEHNRLYWYRQTLGQGPEFLTYFQNEAQLEKSRLLSDRFSAERPKGSFSTLEIQRTEQGDSAMYLCASSVRGYEQYFGPGTRLTVT.

This clonotype was recorded at least ten times. The genes are TRBV4-1 and TRBJ2-5; D is perhaps TRBD2 (6 bases). Trimming removed 4 bases from V and 5 bases from J, with 11 bases in between. This CDR3 comprises 13 residues. CDR1 and CDR2 (germline): MGHRA, YSYEKL. The chain's CDR3 is CASSLVRGETQYF. The CDR3 DNA is TGCGCCAGCAGCCTCGTCCGGGGGGAGACCCAGTACTTC.

This clonotype was found many times. J is TRBJ1-1 and V is TRBV3-1, with a tentative D call TRBD1 (6 bases). V was clipped by 1 base and J by 6 bases, with 12 bases between them. This CDR3 comprises 14 residues. Germline V gives CDR1 LGHDT, CDR2 YNNKEL (reference sequence). CDR3 sequence reads: CASSQAGPGAEAFF. CDR3 in DNA: TGTGCCAGCAGCCAAGCAGGGCCAGGGGCTGAAGCTTTCTTT.

This clonotype came up many times. The chain has TRBV18 and TRBJ1-2; maybe TRBD1 (5 bases). V lost 6 bases, J lost 3 bases, and 17 bases lay in between. CDR1 is KGHSH, CDR2 LQKENI, per germline. The CDR3 contains 15 residues. The CDR3 DNA reads TGTGCCAGCTCCCGGGCGGGGCTAAAGGACTATGGCTACACCTTC. This codes for CASSRAGLKDYGYTF.

The rearrangement uses TRBV19 and TRBJ2-1; 7 positions match TRBD1. Germline V gives CDR1 LNHDA, CDR2 SQIVND (reference sequence). The ends lost 5 bases at V and 5 bases at J; junction bases unmatched: 12. CDR3 size: 16 residues. The CDR3: CASSSTGTVTNNEQFF. The CDR3 DNA reads TGTGCCAGTAGTTCAACCGGGACAGTGACCAACAATGAGCAGTTCTTC.

This clonotype was counted between two and nine times. V gene TRBV12-3 or TRBV12-4 combines with J gene TRBJ1-6; no definite D call. This CDR3 has 14 amino acids. The germline V and J ends were trimmed by 2 bases and 5 bases, with 7 bases remaining between them. The chain's CDR3 is CASSLRINNSPLHF. DNA for the CDR3: TGTGCCAGCAGTTTACGGATAAATAATTCACCCCTCCACTTT.

This clonotype was recorded many times. The CDR3 region has the DNA TGTGCCAGCAGTTTAATCCCGGGGGTGAACACTGAAGCTTTCTTT. Protein sequence: CASSLIPGVNTEAFF. The chain carries TRBV27 and TRBJ1-1; D perhaps matches TRBD1 (5 bases). Germline assignment: CDR1 MNHEY and CDR2 SMNVEV (reference sequence). The CDR3 has 15 residues. Deletions cut 2 bases from V and 0 bases from J, with 10 bases between.